Only a few counts were recorded for the clone carrying this TCR beta chain. The J segment lost 1 base and the V segment lost 0 bases, leaving 4 bases of the junction unmatched. This CDR3 has 17 amino acids. Germline CDR1 LGHNA, CDR2 YSLEER. This entry is derived from a study of OX40 agonist ivuxolimab in advanced cancers. Study-wide context: The dose-escalation cohort had hepatocellular carcinoma, melanoma, renal cell or head and neck cancer.

The repertoire was sequenced with immunoSEQ multiplex PCR; TCRdb's copy has only in-frame clones and lacks some. This sample has under 65,000 clones, with more than 75% found just once. This chain connects TRBV4-3 to TRBJ2-2; the match to TRBD2 covers 8 bases. The material sequenced was CD4+ or CD8+ T cells sorted from blood, taken in a trial of the OX40 agonist ivuxolimab. The sequence came from an adult with an advanced solid tumor such as melanoma, head and neck, liver or kidney cancer. CDR3 bases: TGCGCCAGCAGCCAAGATCCGGCGGGGGGGAACACCGGGGAGCTGTTTTTT. This gives the protein CASSQDPAGGNTGELFF.